The 29 T cell receptor beta chains below come from one sample, sequenced in a study of blood T cell repertoires in COVID-19. The assay was immunoSEQ multiplex PCR, and TCRdb's table has in-frame clones only and misses some. The sample includes around 250,000 clones, 75% to 95% seen only once; the top ten take approximately 2.9%. Input material: PBMCs or T cells enriched from blood (not recorded which). The source is a man aged 40-50 years who had been exposed to COVID-19.

Turning to this clone: The identical CDR3 is also encoded by other nucleotide sequences in the sample. This sequence joins TRBV30 and TRBJ1-1; D not resolved. Trimming took 0 bases from V and 1 from J, leaving 6 bases between them. The CDR3 is 13 amino acids. In germline, CDR1 is GTSNPN, CDR2 SVGIG (reference sequence). CDR3 coding DNA: TGTGCCTGGAGTGTCCAGGAGAACACTGAAGCTTTCTTT. Residues: CAWSVQENTEAFF.

The J gene is TRBJ2-3, the V gene TRBV5-4; D is perhaps TRBD2 (5 bases). The ends were cut back, 1 base at V and 2 bases at J, with 11 bases in the middle. The CDR3 totals 15 residues. Germline CDR1 and CDR2: SGHNT and YYREEE (reference sequence). The CDR3 is CASSLSGIHTDTQYF. The CDR3 DNA follows: TGTGCCAGCAGCTTGTCCGGGATACACACAGATACGCAGTATTTT. Together with reference TRBV5-4 and TRBJ2-3, the CDR3 gives the full variable domain: ETGVTQSPTHLIKTRGQQVTLRCSSQSGHNTVSWYQQALGQGPQFIFQYYREEENGRGNFPPRFSGLQFPNYSSELNVNALELDDSALYLCASSLSGIHTDTQYFGPGTRLTVL.

The count of this clone is one. The chain links TRBV9 to TRBJ2-4; TRBD2 agrees at 10 bases. CDR1 and CDR2 from the germline V gene are SGDLS and YYNGEE. The ends lost 3 bases at V and 8 bases at J; junction bases unmatched: 5. The CDR3 runs 14 residues. The CDR3 protein is CASSASGTSDIQYF. The CDR3 nucleotides are TGTGCCAGCAGCGCTTCGGGGACTAGCGACATTCAGTACTTC.

The rearrangement joins TRBV5-1 to TRBJ2-5; D possibly corresponds to TRBD2 (5 bases). Looked up from germline, CDR1 is SGHRS and CDR2 is YFSETQ. The CDR3 spans 13 residues. V lost 6 bases and J lost 4, with 13 bases in between. CDR3 in DNA: TGCGCCAGCACCCCCGAGGGAGCAGAGACCCAGTACTTC. Encoded protein: CASTPEGAETQYF.

This clone has just one count. The rearrangement uses TRBV30 and TRBJ1-4, with D perhaps matching TRBD1 (6 bases). Trimming took 0 bases from V and 4 from J, leaving 9 bases between them. The germline CDR1 and CDR2 sequences are GTSNPN and SVGIG (reference sequence). The CDR3 length is 14 residues. CDR3 region: CAWSVRGGNEKLFF. The CDR3, as DNA: TGTGCCTGGAGTGTCAGGGGTGGTAATGAAAAACTGTTTTTT.

This chain connects TRBV12-5 to TRBJ2-7; possibly TRBD1 for D (7 bases). This CDR3 comprises 14 residues. The germline CDR1 and CDR2 sequences are LGHNT and FRNRAP. The V gene lost 7 bases and the J gene lost 2 bases, with 15 bases spanning the gap. The CDR3 nucleotides read TGTGCTAGTGCCACCCAGGGGGGCCCCTACGAGCAGTACTTC. Its translation is CASATQGGPYEQYF.

V and J are TRBV6-5 and TRBJ1-5; a possible D gene is TRBD1 (6 bases). Germline V lookup: CDR1 MNHEY, CDR2 SVGAGI. The CDR3 is 15 amino acids. Trimming stripped 6 bases from V and 2 bases from J, with 14 bases between. The CDR3 region has the DNA TGTGCCAGCAGGGGGGACATATTGGGCAATCAGCCCCAGCATTTT. Translation: CASRGDILGNQPQHF.

The V and J genes are TRBV7-9 and TRBJ1-2; D unresolved. Germline V gene sequence: CDR1 SEHNR, CDR2 FQNEAQ (reference sequence). Trimming stripped 6 bases from V and 4 bases from J, with 9 bases between. The length of the CDR3 is 12 residues. CDR3 in amino acids: CASSERAYGYTF. As DNA, the CDR3 is TGTGCCAGCAGTGAGAGGGCCTATGGCTACACCTTC.

V and J are TRBV19 and TRBJ1-1; D may be TRBD1 (6 bases). The ends were cut back, 5 bases at V and 4 bases at J, with 17 bases in the middle. The CDR3 is 15 residues long. Germline CDR1 LNHDA, CDR2 SQIVND (reference sequence). CDR3 amino acids: CASSSGTSPATEAFF. The DNA of the CDR3 is TGTGCCAGTAGTTCCGGGACATCACCTGCCACTGAAGCTTTCTTT.

This clone was seen a single time. This rearrangement joins TRBV2 to TRBJ2-4, with 8 bases matching TRBD1. With V trimmed by 4 bases and J by 1 base, 0 bases remained unmatched. The CDR3 is 14 amino acids. Germline-derived CDR1 and CDR2 are SNHLY and FYNNEI. The CDR3 bases are TGTGCCAGCAGTGGGACAGGGGCCAAAAACATTCAGTACTTC. Translated, it gives CASSGTGAKNIQYF.

The chain employs TRBV10-3 and TRBJ2-1; no clear D. Trimming left V 4 bases short and J 8 bases short, with 6 bases between. This CDR3 has 11 amino acids. Germline V CDR1 and CDR2: ENHRY, SYGVKD. This CDR3 reads CAISVGDEQFF. CDR3 sequence (DNA): TGTGCCATCAGTGTGGGCGATGAGCAGTTCTTC.

The chain's CDR3 is CAGSGTAYEQYF. CDR3 DNA: TGTGCCGGATCCGGGACAGCCTACGAGCAGTACTTC. V and J are TRBV30 and TRBJ2-7, with 7 bases fitting TRBD1. Germline V gene data show CDR1 as GTSNPN and CDR2 as SVGIG (reference sequence). V shed 8 bases and J 2 bases; nucleotides not matched to a gene: 6. The CDR3 runs to 12 residues.

This clone was detected only once. The chain couples TRBV19 to TRBJ1-2; D is unclear. The V end was cut by 6 bases, the J end by 1 base, with 15 bases between. Germline CDR1 reads LNHDA; CDR2 reads SQIVND (reference sequence). This CDR3 comprises 15 residues. DNA of the CDR3: TGTGCCAGTAGACCTACCCCGGGGAGTAACTATGGCTACACCTTC. As protein: CASRPTPGSNYGYTF.

The J gene is TRBJ2-7, the V gene TRBV11-2; 9 nucleotides align to TRBD2. Germline V gene lookup returns CDR1 SGHAT and CDR2 FQNNGV. This CDR3 comprises 19 residues. The V gene end was trimmed by 5 bases and the J gene end by 4 bases; junction bases not matched to a gene: 21. CDR3 DNA: TGTGCCAGCAGCCCTCGGCCGCTAGCGGGGCCCCTCGGCTCGTACGAGCAGTACTTC. It is translated as CASSPRPLAGPLGSYEQYF.

This chain joins TRBV4-1 and TRBJ2-3, with 13 positions matching TRBD2. V trimming: 2 bases; J trimming: 3 bases; junction bases outside the gene matches: 5. Germline V gene sequence: CDR1 MGHRA, CDR2 YSYEKL. The CDR3 sequence is 17 residues long. CDR3: CASSQRTSGSATDTQYF. CDR3 bases: TGCGCCAGCAGCCAACGGACTAGCGGGAGTGCTACAGATACGCAGTATTTT.

This chain links TRBV27 with TRBJ2-1; 12 bases match TRBD2. The length of the CDR3 is 15 residues. Germline V gene data show CDR1 as MNHEY and CDR2 as SMNVEV (reference sequence). V gave up 2 bases and J gave up 9 bases; unmatched junction bases: 5. The CDR3: CASSLRLAGGSEQFF. The CDR3 DNA reads as TGTGCCAGCAGTTTACGGCTAGCGGGAGGGAGTGAGCAGTTCTTC.

V and J are TRBV7-9 and TRBJ1-1; 11 bases line up with TRBD1. Germline V gives CDR1 SEHNR, CDR2 FQNEAQ (reference sequence). Trimming at V came to 5 bases and at J to 4 bases, leaving 9 bases not matched to a gene. The CDR3 is 16 amino acids. CDR3 amino acids: CASSKWTGGLGTEAFF. The CDR3 coding sequence is TGTGCCAGCAGCAAGTGGACAGGGGGCTTAGGCACTGAAGCTTTCTTT. Combining the CDR3 with reference TRBV7-9 and TRBJ1-1 gives the whole variable domain DTGVSQNPRHKITKRGQNVTFRCDPISEHNRLYWYRQTLGQGPEFLTYFQNEAQLEKSRLLSDRFSAERPKGSFSTLEIQRTEQGDSAMYLCASSKWTGGLGTEAFFGQGTRLTVV.

The rearrangement uses TRBV7-9 and TRBJ1-1; 9 bases align to TRBD1. This CDR3 has 15 amino acids. In germline, CDR1 is SEHNR, CDR2 FQNEAQ (reference sequence). With V trimmed by 6 bases and J by 6 bases, 11 bases remained unmatched. CDR3 nucleotide sequence: TGTGCCAGCAGTCTTAGCTGGGGACAGGGCGCTGAAGCTTTCTTT. Translation: CASSLSWGQGAEAFF.

V usage is TRBV11-3 and J usage is TRBJ1-2; maybe TRBD1 (6 bases). CDR1 and CDR2 from the germline V gene are SGHNT and YENEEA. The V and J ends lost 5 bases and 7 bases respectively, with 14 bases between them. The CDR3 is made up of 13 amino acids. In DNA, the CDR3 is TGTGCCAGCAGCCCGAACAGGGATACTGGCTACACCTTC. It yields the protein CASSPNRDTGYTF.

This rearrangement joins TRBV7-9 to TRBJ1-3; D gene ambiguous. Germline V gene data show CDR1 as SEHNR and CDR2 as FQNEAQ (reference sequence). This CDR3 comprises 14 residues. Trimming cost V 1 base and J 3 bases, with 7 bases left between them. Here the CDR3 reads CASSLVGSGNTIYF. The CDR3 DNA follows: TGTGCCAGCAGCTTAGTTGGGAGTGGAAACACCATATATTTT.

The chain couples TRBV6-5 to TRBJ2-7; D may be TRBD2 (6 bases). Germline values: CDR1 MNHEY, CDR2 SVGAGI. CDR3 size: 14 residues. Trimming stripped 4 bases from V and 2 bases from J, with 12 bases between. The chain's CDR3 is CASSLVGEAYEQYF. Written as DNA, the CDR3 is TGTGCCAGCAGTTTAGTTGGGGAGGCCTACGAGCAGTACTTC.

The V and J genes are TRBV6-6 and TRBJ1-1; D is possibly TRBD1 (6 bases). Germline V lookup: CDR1 MNHNY, CDR2 SVGAGI (reference sequence). Trimming stripped 5 bases from V and 2 bases from J, with 15 bases between. This CDR3 is 15 amino acids long. The DNA for the CDR3 is TGTGCCAGCAGTCGCCTACAGGGAGATAACACTGAAGCTTTCTTT. Translated, it gives CASSRLQGDNTEAFF.

This clone was seen only a few times. Here the CDR3 reads CAWSGMENQPQHF. Written as DNA, the CDR3 is TGTGCCTGGAGTGGGATGGAGAATCAGCCCCAGCATTTT. The rearrangement joins TRBV30 to TRBJ1-5; D call uncertain. From germline, CDR1 is GTSNPN and CDR2 SVGIG (reference sequence). Between the trimmed V and J ends, which lost 1 base and 4 bases, there was a span of 8 bases. The length of the CDR3 is 13 residues. Supplemented by reference TRBV30 and TRBJ1-5, the full variable domain reads SQTIHQWPATLVQPVGSPLSLECTVEGTSNPNLYWYRQAAGRGLQLLFYSVGIGQISSEVPQNLSASRPQDRQFILSSKKLLLSDSGFYLCAWSGMENQPQHFGDGTRLSIL.

As regards this clone: At one end, the junction sequence differs from germline, possibly due to a read error. The chain carries TRBV19 and TRBJ2-7, with TRBD2 as a possible D gene (6 bases). The germline V gene encodes CDR1 LNHDA and CDR2 SQIVND (reference sequence). The CDR3 is 13 residues long. CDR3 amino acids: CASSRKGGYEQYF. CDR3 bases: TGTGCCAGCAGTAGGAAGGGAGGCTACGAGCAGTACTTC.

On this clone: One end of the junction varies from germline; a read error may be responsible. This chain connects TRBV19 to TRBJ1-5; 10 nucleotides match TRBD1. The CDR3 runs to 18 residues. In germline, CDR1 is LNHDA, CDR2 SQIVND (reference sequence). The CDR3 DNA follows: TGTGCCAGCAGTAGGACGCGGGACAGGGGAGGAGGCAATCAGCCCCAGCATTTT. It is translated as CASSRTRDRGGGNQPQHF.

This chain links TRBV7-2 with TRBJ2-7, with 10 bases lining up with TRBD1. J gave up 5 bases and V 0 bases, and 4 bases lay outside the gene matches. This CDR3 contains 15 residues. Germline V gene data show CDR1 as SGHTA and CDR2 as FQGNSA. CDR3 sequence: CASSLATGGFNEQYF. CDR3 DNA: TGTGCCAGCAGCTTAGCGACAGGGGGCTTCAACGAGCAGTACTTC.

V gene TRBV28 combines with J gene TRBJ2-6, with D possibly matching TRBD2 (6 bases). The V gene lost 7 bases and the J gene lost 7 bases, with 20 bases spanning the gap. The CDR3 spans 16 residues. The germline CDR1 and CDR2 sequences are MDHEN and SYDVKM. This chain's CDR3 is CASTRDLSYEANVLTF. The DNA of the CDR3 is TGTGCCAGCACCCGGGACTTATCCTATGAAGCCAACGTCCTGACTTTC.

This chain joins TRBV7-8 and TRBJ2-7; 10 bases agree with TRBD1. The CDR3 is 16 amino acids. V trimming: 1 base; J trimming: 3 bases; junction bases outside the gene matches: 6. Germline V gene lookup returns CDR1 SGHVS and CDR2 FQNEAQ. As DNA, the CDR3 is TGTGCCAGCAGCTTAGGCGCCGGGACAGGGGTCTACGAGCAGTACTTC. This codes for CASSLGAGTGVYEQYF. The whole variable domain, filled in from reference TRBV7-8 and TRBJ2-7, reads GAGVSQSPRYKVAKRGQDVALRCDPISGHVSLFWYQQALGQGPEFLTYFQNEAQLDKSGLPSDRFFAERPEGSVSTLKIQRTQQEDSAVYLCASSLGAGTGVYEQYFGPGTRLTVT.

J is TRBJ2-3 and V is TRBV7-3; 8 nucleotides match TRBD2. CDR1 and CDR2 from the germline V gene are SGHTA and FQGTGA. The V and J ends lost 3 bases and 0 bases, in that order; junction bases with no gene match: 8. The length of the CDR3 is 17 residues. CDR3 coding DNA: TGTGCCAGCAGCTTGACCCCGACTAGCGCAAGCACAGATACGCAGTATTTT. Translated, it gives CASSLTPTSASTDTQYF.